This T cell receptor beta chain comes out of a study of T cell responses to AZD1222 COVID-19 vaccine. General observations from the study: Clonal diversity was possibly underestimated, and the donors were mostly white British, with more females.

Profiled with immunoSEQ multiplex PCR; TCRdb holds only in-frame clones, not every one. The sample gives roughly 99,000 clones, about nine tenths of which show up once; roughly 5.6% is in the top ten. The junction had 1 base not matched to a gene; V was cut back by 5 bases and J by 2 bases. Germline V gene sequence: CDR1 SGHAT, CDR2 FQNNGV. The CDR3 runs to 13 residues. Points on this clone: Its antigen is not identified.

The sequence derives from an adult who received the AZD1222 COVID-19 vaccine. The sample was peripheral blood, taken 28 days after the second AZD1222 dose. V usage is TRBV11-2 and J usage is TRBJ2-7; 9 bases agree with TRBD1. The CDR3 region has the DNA TGTGCCAGCAGCCGGACAGGGGCCTACGAGCAGTACTTC. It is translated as CASSRTGAYEQYF. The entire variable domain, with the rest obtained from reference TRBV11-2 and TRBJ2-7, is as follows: EAGVAQSPRYKIIEKRQSVAFWCNPISGHATLYWYQQILGQGPKLLIQFQNNGVVDDSQLPKDRFSAERLKGVDSTLKIQPAKLEDSAVYLCASSRTGAYEQYFGPGTRLTVT.